This T cell receptor beta chain emerged from a study of vaccination and CD4 T cells after COVID-19. Study overall: Participants were vaccinated with two doses, given as either BNT162b2 or mRNA-1273 vaccine.

This clonotype is medium-sized (0.01 to 0.1%) in the sample. Its specificity is not known. With 2 bases clipped from V and 2 bases from J, the junction kept 8 bases outside the gene matches. CDR1 SEHNR and CDR2 FQNEAQ come from the germline V gene (reference sequence). This CDR3 contains 17 residues. Cultured CD4+ T cells had their DNA profiled by the Oncomine TCR Beta short-read assay. Extraction of genomic DNA was performed on cultured CD4+ T cells. Using its own MiXCR run on the PCR reads, TCRdb lists one record per CDR3 protein. The repertoire holds around 25,000 distinct CDR3 sequences, 28% seen once, with under 8.5% in the top ten. Stated time point: late sampling 161 to 241 days after vaccination in a few convalescent patients. Treatment reported: roughly ten-day PBMC culture with coronavirus spike peptide pools or control peptides (ViraFEST assay).

Specimen: CD4+ T cells from blood, cultured in vitro, collected about 7 months after SARS-CoV-2 vaccination. The V call is TRBV7-9, the J call TRBJ2-5; the match to TRBD2 covers 10 bases. The clonotype was recovered from a human donor who had recovered from COVID-19. The CDR3 reads CASSLLASGRLQETQYF. Written as DNA, the CDR3 is TGTGCCAGCAGCTTATTGGCTAGCGGGAGACTTCAAGAGACCCAGTACTTC.